The T cell receptor (beta chain) under discussion was sequenced for a study of neurological immune-mediated disorders. TCRdb itself ran the 5' RACE reads through MiXCR, one entry per CDR3 protein. The data show 55,000 to 70,000 distinct CDR3 sequences, around 3.9% seen once. Points from the study as a whole: No sharing of CDR3 amino acid sequences was observed among expanded clones across subjects, suggesting private repertoires in all groups.

The sample holds many counts of this clonotype. What it binds is unknown. The CDR3 extends over 15 amino acids. Germline-derived CDR1 and CDR2 are SEHNR and FQNEAQ (reference sequence). Losses at the gene ends were 5 bases for V and 6 bases for J; bases not matched to a gene: 9. The receptor was isolated from a man aged 25-45 years with multiple sclerosis. Sequenced: PBMCs. The chain recombines TRBV7-9 with TRBJ2-7, with 11 bases matching TRBD1. The CDR3 coding sequence is TGTGCCAGCAGCCCCCACGGGACAGGGGGAATCGAGCAGTACTTC. Its protein is CASSPHGTGGIEQYF.